Listed here is a single T cell receptor (beta chain). Its antigen is not known. This record belongs to a study of T cells expressing NK-cell markers. About the study: All TCR beta repertoires analysed originated from sorted CD3+CD56+NKG2C+, CD3+CD56+NKG2C- and CD3+CD56-NKG2C+ T cells. Overall study results and limits: The CD3+CD56-NKG2C+ fraction of a handful of donors was also led by these clonotypes.

TCR beta cDNA was generated via 5'RACE template switching incorporating UMIs. After re-calling the 5' RACE reads, TCRdb lists one entry per CDR3 protein, DNA absent. Listed are over 200,000 distinct CDR3 sequences; about 0.4% falls within the top ten. The CDR3 totals 14 residues. Germline V gene lookup returns CDR1 SNHLY and CDR2 FYNNEI. This clonotype was sampled from a man in his late teens or twenties in good health. Sequenced input: blood T cells: a sorted CD56 or NKG2C T cell subset, CD4+ or CD8+ T cells, or bulk PBMC T cells (not recorded which). The genes are TRBV2 and TRBJ2-7; TCRdb reports TRBD2, a call that lacks DNA to check it against. CDR3 sequence: CASSAPGLGYEQYF.